The rows below give T cell receptor beta chains drawn from one sample of a study of T cell responses to AZD1222 COVID-19 vaccine. TCRdb's table, derived via immunoSEQ multiplex PCR, lists solely in-frame clones and lacks some. The sample has approximately 100,000 clones, about 86% seen once; the top ten hold around 1.5%. Specimen: peripheral blood, collected on day 0 of AZD1222 vaccination. The receptors stem from an adult in good health. CDR3s include the opening cysteine and the closing phenylalanine or tryptophan. A D gene is named only where the DNA matches it firmly. Clone size, where shown, is once, few, many, or a class for clones that have expanded.

j_call: TRBJ2-7
clone_size: once
v_call: TRBV12-3/TRBV12-4
d_call: .
cdr3_aa: CASSPGGSYEQYF
cdr3_nt: TGTGCCAGCAGCCCCGGAGGATCCTACGAGCAGTACTTC

j_call: TRBJ2-2
clone_size: .
v_call: TRBV7-9
d_call: .
cdr3_aa: CASSSRQVHAGELFF
cdr3_nt: TGTGCCAGCAGCTCCCGACAGGTGCACGCCGGGGAGCTGTTTTTT

j_call: TRBJ1-1
clone_size: .
v_call: TRBV29-1
d_call: TRBD1
cdr3_aa: CSVDTGGTAEAFF
cdr3_nt: TGCAGCGTCGACACAGGGGGGACGGCTGAAGCTTTCTTT

j_call: TRBJ1-1
clone_size: .
v_call: TRBV7-3
d_call: TRBD1
cdr3_aa: CASSSQFPPGQGITEAFF
cdr3_nt: TGTGCCAGCAGCTCCCAGTTTCCCCCGGGACAGGGTATCACTGAAGCTTTCTTT

j_call: TRBJ1-2
clone_size: .
v_call: TRBV7-2
d_call: TRBD1
cdr3_aa: CASSLDRGSNYGYTF
cdr3_nt: TGTGCCAGCAGCTTAGACAGGGGGTCAAACTATGGCTACACCTTC

j_call: TRBJ2-7
clone_size: once
v_call: TRBV5-1
d_call: TRBD1
cdr3_aa: CPPRARGDRGSWEQYF
cdr3_nt: TGCCCCCCCCGCGCCCGGGGGGACAGGGGGTCCTGGGAGCAGTACTTC

j_call: TRBJ2-3
clone_size: .
v_call: TRBV6-4
d_call: .
cdr3_aa: CASRSGNILTDTQYF
cdr3_nt: TGTGCCAGCAGGAGCGGAAATATTCTCACAGATACGCAGTATTTT

j_call: TRBJ2-7
clone_size: .
v_call: TRBV28
d_call: .
cdr3_aa: CASSFDSASYEQYF
cdr3_nt: TGTGCCAGCAGTTTCGACAGTGCCTCCTACGAGCAGTACTTC

j_call: TRBJ1-1
clone_size: .
v_call: TRBV6-5
d_call: TRBD1
cdr3_aa: CASRVTGSGAEAFF
cdr3_nt: TGTGCCAGCAGGGTGACAGGGAGTGGAGCTGAAGCTTTCTTT

j_call: TRBJ2-5
clone_size: .
v_call: TRBV29-1
d_call: .
cdr3_aa: CSVCPGHETQYF
cdr3_nt: TGCAGCGTTTGTCCCGGGCACGAGACCCAGTACTTC

j_call: TRBJ2-1
clone_size: .
v_call: TRBV28
d_call: .
cdr3_aa: CASSRSLVRSSYNEQFF
cdr3_nt: TGTGCCAGCAGCCGGTCGCTAGTCCGCAGCTCCTACAATGAGCAGTTCTTC

j_call: TRBJ2-3
clone_size: .
v_call: TRBV27
d_call: .
cdr3_aa: CASRRGANVDTQYF
cdr3_nt: TGTGCCAGCAGACGAGGGGCCAACGTAGATACGCAGTATTTT

j_call: TRBJ1-2
clone_size: .
v_call: TRBV2
d_call: .
cdr3_aa: CASSEQGGYGYTF
cdr3_nt: TGTGCCAGCAGTGAGCAGGGCGGCTATGGCTACACCTTC